The rows below give T cell receptor beta chains drawn from one sample of a study of T-cell reconstitution after alpha-beta-depleted transplantation in children. TCRdb reprocessed the PCR reads via MiXCR and lists one record per CDR3 protein. Of 600,000 or so distinct CDR3 sequences in the sample, about 21% are singletons; the top ten hold 14%. Sequenced material: PBMCs, mostly from graft donor cells, taken 360 days after TCRalphabeta/CD19-depleted stem cell transplant. These TCRs come from a boy under three years old who had a stem cell transplant for acute myeloid leukemia, so the T cells may come from the graft donor. Both conserved end residues are part of each CDR3. Each record gives: J gene, clone size, V gene, CDR3 protein. A row's size may be missing; if present it is once, few, many or a size class.

TRBJ1-5 | - | TRBV20-1 | CSALPPGQPQHF
TRBJ2-2 | - | TRBV2 | CASQGEVGELFF
TRBJ2-5 | few | TRBV7-2 | CASSHGLALGETQYF
TRBJ2-3 | - | TRBV20-1 | CSARDPTSSTDTQYF
TRBJ2-7 | - | TRBV4-3 | CASSQDSSGPSWEQYF
TRBJ1-1 | once | TRBV6-4 | CASSEATNTEAFF
TRBJ2-7 | few | TRBV5-1 | CASARDASYEQYF
TRBJ1-2 | few | TRBV29-1 | CSVVSTEGTEIYGYTF
TRBJ1-6 | many | TRBV27 | CASSLTGTGESPLHF
TRBJ2-3 | many | TRBV7-3 | CASSSSRGSTDTQYF
TRBJ2-6 | many | TRBV6-2/TRBV6-3 | CASGIANVLTF
TRBJ2-5 | few | TRBV12-3/TRBV12-4 | CASTNGAGTGETQYF
TRBJ2-5 | many | TRBV7-6 | CASSPLLGWGETQYF
TRBJ2-1 | few | TRBV7-8 | CASSLASVPYNEQFF
TRBJ1-1 | - | TRBV7-9 | CASSFIRAEAFF
TRBJ2-7 | few | TRBV20-1 | CSARDDFSPTYEQYF
TRBJ2-7 | many | TRBV29-1 | CSVRDTLSHEQYF
TRBJ2-7 | - | TRBV29-1 | CSAGGRQGRSYEQYF
TRBJ1-2 | - | TRBV7-8 | CASSRSNNYGYTF
TRBJ2-1 | many | TRBV11-3 | CASSGSGTSGNNEQFF
TRBJ2-7 | - | TRBV6-2/TRBV6-3 | CANLLAGPWDEQYF
TRBJ2-3 | - | TRBV6-5 | CASSYRDSYTQYF
TRBJ2-5 | many | TRBV20-1 | CSARESGQETQYF
TRBJ1-1 | many | TRBV29-1 | CSVATNHGGMNTEAFF
TRBJ2-3 | many | TRBV20-1 | CSARDLTDTQYF
TRBJ1-4 | - | TRBV20-1 | CSARGEGGEKLFF
TRBJ2-7 | few | TRBV20-1 | CSASSGGASEQYF
TRBJ2-1 | many | TRBV20-1 | CSARVDIHEQFF
TRBJ1-5 | - | TRBV5-8 | CASSARRNSNQPQHF
TRBJ2-2 | - | TRBV15 | CATSRDREYTGELFF
TRBJ2-5 | once | TRBV9 | CASSAGLADNAGTQYF
TRBJ2-1 | few | TRBV12-3/TRBV12-4 | CASSFGLPNEQFF
TRBJ2-7 | few | TRBV6-5 | CASSYVLGAYEQYF
TRBJ2-1 | - | TRBV12-3/TRBV12-4 | CTLKGSGANEQFF
TRBJ1-2 | - | TRBV6-5 | CASSYSTPGTGSDYGYTF
TRBJ1-1 | many | TRBV29-1 | CSVGRAENTEAFF
TRBJ1-3 | - | TRBV29-1 | CSLTRDRDTIYF
TRBJ1-5 | few | TRBV20-1 | CSARTELNQPQHF
TRBJ2-7 | many | TRBV2 | CASSLQGVSSYEQYF
TRBJ2-3 | - | TRBV24-1 | CATSEASTQMGTQYF
TRBJ2-3 | many | TRBV29-1 | CSVKRTLAGITDTQYF
TRBJ1-5 | - | TRBV29-1 | CSAAKSENQPQHF
TRBJ2-3 | many | TRBV5-1 | CASSLEVAGHQNADTQYF
TRBJ2-5 | - | TRBV10-3 | CAISAQDGPKTQYF
TRBJ1-1 | few | TRBV5-6 | CASSLGGGANTEAFF
TRBJ2-3 | once | TRBV5-4 | CASRSEPGTRTSTQYF
TRBJ2-5 | - | TRBV6-2/TRBV6-3 | CASSQTFWTRSGETQYF
TRBJ1-1 | - | TRBV20-1 | CSARATTLRTEAFF
TRBJ1-2 | - | TRBV14 | CAIQKSGGSYGYTF
TRBJ2-5 | few | TRBV10-3 | CAISPGQDPSETQYF
TRBJ2-3 | many | TRBV29-1 | CSVEGTSGDTDTQYF